This TCR beta chain was obtained from a study of T cells in Graves' hyperthyroidism and ophthalmopathy. Regarding the study as a whole: The majority of expanded thyroid clonotypes above 0.001 also appeared in blood. Classification by a 13 V-J model distinguished ophthalmopathy from stable hyperthyroidism. The model anticipated ophthalmopathy a median about six months pre-onset.

This clonotype has at least ten counts. What it binds is not known. The CDR3 is made up of 13 amino acids. The V gene lost 7 bases and the J gene lost 6 bases, with 13 bases spanning the gap. Germline CDR1 and CDR2: LGHNT and FRNRAP. RNA transcripts were the template for amplifying TCR beta CDR3 regions. Primed by the HTBI set, a first-round RT-PCR was run on the TCR CDR3. TCRdb recomputed calls from the multiplex PCR reads with MiXCR, one row per CDR3 protein. The top ten clones hold 4% to 5.5% of a sample with about 610,000 distinct CDR3 sequences, about 15% of them seen once. The sample taken for sequencing was blood. The origin of this receptor is a woman aged 40-49 years with Graves' ophthalmopathy. The chain is built from TRBV12-5 and TRBJ2-4, with D hard to call. The CDR3 DNA sequence: TGTGCTAGTGCCCCCCCATCCGTAAACATTCAGTACTTC. Translation gives CASAPPSVNIQYF.